This T cell receptor beta chain was sequenced in a study of control samples from healthy donors and cancer patients. V was trimmed by 5 bases and J by 0 bases, leaving 14 bases between them. CDR3 length: 16 amino acids. Germline CDR1 and CDR2: SGHVS and FQNEAQ. TCRdb's copy holds only in-frame clones and misses some; the assay was immunoSEQ multiplex PCR. This repertoire shows about 80,000 clones, roughly 84% found once; its top ten account for 11%. The J gene is TRBJ1-3, the V gene TRBV7-8, with D tentatively TRBD1 (6 bases). The sequence derives from a man aged 55 to 70 with head and neck cancer. Sequencing was carried out using PBMCs. CDR3 DNA: TGTGCCAGCAGCAGCAGGGGTCTCACCTCTGGAAACACCATATATTTT. It is translated as CASSSRGLTSGNTIYF.